One and the same sample provided the 11 T cell receptor beta chains below, sequenced in a study of OX40 agonist ivuxolimab in advanced cancers. Libraries were prepared by immunoSEQ multiplex PCR; TCRdb keeps only in-frame clonotypes and omits some of them. In the table there are tens of thousands of clones, roughly four fifths of which are singletons. The sequencing used CD4+ or CD8+ T cells sorted from blood, collected in a trial of the OX40 agonist ivuxolimab. The source is an adult with an advanced solid tumor such as melanoma, head and neck, liver or kidney cancer.

This chain uses TRBV7-2 with TRBJ1-1; D is unresolved. The CDR3 totals 14 residues. V was shortened by 2 bases and J by 0 bases, with 7 bases between the two germline ends. Germline loops: CDR1 SGHTA, CDR2 FQGNSA. The CDR3, as DNA: TGTGCCAGCAGCTTAAACTTCATGAACACTGAAGCTTTCTTT. Translated, it gives CASSLNFMNTEAFF.

This sequence joins TRBV4-3 and TRBJ2-3; 10 bases are a match to TRBD2. The CDR3 has 18 amino acids. The trim removed 1 base at V and 1 base at J, leaving 8 bases unmatched. The germline V gene encodes CDR1 LGHNA and CDR2 YSLEER. The CDR3 DNA reads TGCGCCAGCAGCCAAGGACTAGCGGGCAGGCAGGGCACAGATACGCAGTATTTT. Its protein is CASSQGLAGRQGTDTQYF.

The rearrangement joins TRBV6-5 to TRBJ2-7; 7 bases are shared with TRBD1. The ends lost 6 bases at V and 2 bases at J; junction bases unmatched: 4. The CDR3 runs 13 residues. Germline V gene sequence: CDR1 MNHEY, CDR2 SVGAGI. The CDR3 nucleotides read TGTGCCAGCAGCCCAAGGGGGCCCTACGAGCAGTACTTC. Its translation: CASSPRGPYEQYF.

The chain joins TRBV7-2 to TRBJ2-7; D is ambiguous. Trimming stripped 1 base from V and 3 bases from J, with 10 bases between. From germline, CDR1 is SGHTA and CDR2 FQGNSA. CDR3 length: 14 amino acids. The CDR3 loop is CASSLGPTLYEQYF. CDR3 in DNA: TGTGCCAGCAGCTTAGGACCGACACTCTACGAGCAGTACTTC.

The genes are TRBV27 and TRBJ1-1; D is unresolved. The CDR3 spans 14 residues. The V gene lost 4 bases and the J gene lost 1 base, with 10 bases spanning the gap. CDR1 and CDR2 from the germline V gene are MNHEY and SMNVEV (reference sequence). The DNA of the CDR3 is TGTGCCAGCAGTTCCCTCCTTTCGAACACTGAAGCTTTCTTT. This translates into CASSSLLSNTEAFF.

The chain uses TRBV28 and TRBJ1-2; a possible D gene is TRBD1 (5 bases). The germline V gene has CDR1 MDHEN and CDR2 SYDVKM. The V gene lost 5 bases and the J gene lost 6 bases, with 10 bases spanning the gap. The CDR3 sequence is 12 residues long. The CDR3 is CASSQSGDGYTF. DNA for the CDR3: TGTGCCAGCAGTCAATCGGGGGATGGCTACACCTTC.

The rearrangement uses TRBV19 and TRBJ2-2; 13 bases match TRBD2. J lost 4 bases, V lost 6 bases, and 5 bases had no gene match. Germline lookup yields CDR1 LNHDA and CDR2 SQIVND (reference sequence). This CDR3 region has 16 residues. In DNA, the CDR3 is TGTGCCAGTAGCCGACTAGCGGGGGGATCCACCGGGGAGCTGTTTTTT. It yields the protein CASSRLAGGSTGELFF.

V is TRBV10-3 and J is TRBJ2-3; maybe TRBD2 (5 bases). Germline assignment: CDR1 ENHRY and CDR2 SYGVKD. Trimming removed 10 bases from V and 2 bases from J, with 19 bases in between. CDR3 length: 15 amino acids. CDR3 in amino acids: CATRSRGQSTDTQYF. The CDR3 bases are TGTGCCACCAGGTCGAGAGGGCAGTCCACAGATACGCAGTATTTT.

This sequence joins TRBV2 and TRBJ1-3; D not resolved. The germline V and J ends were trimmed by 6 bases and 0 bases, with 15 bases remaining between them. This CDR3 comprises 16 residues. From germline, CDR1 is SNHLY and CDR2 FYNNEI. CDR3 residues: CASSGGGGLSGNTIYF. The CDR3 DNA follows: TGTGCCAGCAGCGGAGGTGGTGGGCTCTCTGGAAACACCATATATTTT.

This clone was seen a single time. The chain recombines TRBV4-1 with TRBJ2-7, with TRBD2 identical over 10 bases. The CDR3 is made up of 16 amino acids. V dropped 0 bases and J dropped 3; count of bases not matched to a gene: 5. Germline V gene data show CDR1 as MGHRA and CDR2 as YSYEKL. The CDR3 loop reads CASSQDLQRGGYEQYF. The CDR3 DNA follows: TGCGCCAGCAGCCAAGATCTACAGCGGGGGGGCTACGAGCAGTACTTC.

The chain is built from TRBV7-8 and TRBJ1-4, with TRBD1 as a possible D gene (5 bases). V lost 6 bases and J 1 base, leaving 9 bases between the germline ends. The germline V gene encodes CDR1 SGHVS and CDR2 FQNEAQ. CDR3 length equals 14 residues. The CDR3 region has the DNA TGTGCCAGCAGTCGGGGGGGAACTAATGAAAAACTGTTTTTT. Protein product: CASSRGGTNEKLFF.